A selection of T cell receptor beta chains follows, all from one sample in a study of blood T cell repertoires in COVID-19. The data were produced by immunoSEQ multiplex PCR, yet TCRdb's version contains in-frame clones alone and is incomplete. The sample comprises roughly 84,000 clones, roughly 80% of which are singletons, and less than 20% rests with the top ten. The material sequenced was peripheral blood. Every receptor here comes from a woman older than 75 with acute or convalescent COVID-19. Both conserved end residues are part of each CDR3. The D gene is left open where the match is weak. Rows give clone size only sometimes, using once, few, many, or a class for an expanded clone.

clone_size j_call v_call d_call cdr3_nt cdr3_aa
once TRBJ2-7 TRBV28 TRBD1 TGTGCCAGGCATCCCCTTCGACGGACAGGGGGCAACGAGCAGTACTTC CARHPLRRTGGNEQYF
. TRBJ2-2 TRBV7-8 TRBD1 TGTGCCAGCAGCCACAGACAGGGGAGTACCGGGGAGCTGTTTTTT CASSHRQGSTGELFF
. TRBJ1-1 TRBV27 TRBD1 TGTGCCAGCAGTCGGCAGGGGGATAGGAACACTGAAGCTTTCTTT CASSRQGDRNTEAFF
. TRBJ1-1 TRBV3-1/TRBV3-2 . TGTGCCAGCAGCCAAGCTCTGACTGAAGCTTTCTTT CASSQALTEAFF
. TRBJ1-4 TRBV2 TRBD1 TGTGCCAGCAGGGGGACAGGGGTGGAAAAACTGTTTTTT CASRGTGVEKLFF
. TRBJ2-7 TRBV28 TRBD1 TGTGCCAGCAGTTTGGTTGGACAGGGCCCCTCCTACGAGCAGTACTTC CASSLVGQGPSYEQYF
. TRBJ2-2 TRBV5-1 TRBD1 TGCGCCAGCAGCTTCCAGGGGGCCGGAGGGAGAGGATCCGGGGAGCTGTTTTTT CASSFQGAGGRGSGELFF
. TRBJ1-2 TRBV3-1/TRBV3-2 . TGTGCCAGCACCCAACGTCCCCGGGTCAGGGGTTATGATGGCTACACCTTC CASTQRPRVRGYDGYTF
once TRBJ2-7 TRBV7-9 . TGTGCCAGCAGCTTAGAACGGGCGGGGTACGAGCAGTACTTC CASSLERAGYEQYF
. TRBJ2-5 TRBV10-1 . TGCGCCAGCAGTGACGGGAACCAAGAGACCCAGTACTTC CASSDGNQETQYF
. TRBJ2-2 TRBV5-4 . TGTGCCAGCAGCGTTACTACAGGGAACACCGGGGAGCTGTTTTTT CASSVTTGNTGELFF
. TRBJ2-5 TRBV6-4 TRBD2 TGTGCCAGCAGTGATAGCGGTAGCGGGGGACGAGAGACCCAGTACTTC CASSDSGSGGRETQYF
. TRBJ2-3 TRBV19 TRBD2 TGTGCCAGTAGCCCCGCCGGACTAGCGGGGGGAGATACGCAGTATTTT CASSPAGLAGGDTQYF
. TRBJ1-6 TRBV10-3 . TGTGCCATCAGGGAGACGATAAAGGACAGCATATATTCACCCCTCCACTTT CAIRETIKDSIYSPLHF
once TRBJ1-1 TRBV4-1 TRBD1 TGCGCCAGCAGCCAAACCGGGACAGGGGGCGGATGGGGCACTGAAGCTTTCTTT CASSQTGTGGGWGTEAFF
. TRBJ1-5 TRBV24-1 TRBD1 TGCGCTGAACTGGAGAGACAGGGGGCTCAGCCCCAGCATTTT CAELERQGAQPQHF
. TRBJ1-6 TRBV6-5 TRBD1 TGTGCCAGCATCGTTAGGGGGCAGGGTTCACCCCTCCACTTT CASIVRGQGSPLHF
. TRBJ2-6 TRBV7-9 TRBD1 TGTGCCAGCAGCCCTAGTCTGGGACAGTTCTACTCTGGGGCCAACGTCCTGACTTTC CASSPSLGQFYSGANVLTF
few TRBJ1-1 TRBV19 TRBD1 TGTGCCATACAGGGACAGGGTCAAACTGAAGCTTTCTTT CAIQGQGQTEAFF
. TRBJ2-7 TRBV7-8 TRBD2 TGTGCCAGCAGCCCGGCGGCCAGCGGGGTCTACGAGCAGTACTTC CASSPAASGVYEQYF
. TRBJ2-7 TRBV28 TRBD2 TGTGCCAGCACGGGCGGGAGGTACGAGCAGTACTTC CASTGGRYEQYF
. TRBJ1-4 TRBV19 . TGTGCCAGTACCCGGGGAAATGAAAAACTGTTTTTT CASTRGNEKLFF
. TRBJ1-1 TRBV5-1 . TGCGCCAGCAGCTTGGCCGGGGGGGTCACTGAAGCTTTCTTT CASSLAGGVTEAFF
. TRBJ1-2 TRBV6-5 . TGTGCCAGCAGAAGACAGGAAAACTATGGCTACACCTTC CASRRQENYGYTF
. TRBJ1-1 TRBV3-1/TRBV3-2 TRBD1 TGTGCCAGCACCCCCGGGACAGGTCCAAAAGGAGCTTTCTTT CASTPGTGPKGAFF
few TRBJ1-5 TRBV27 . TGTGCCAGCAGTTTTAGTGCAGGGGACCAGCCCCAGCATTTT CASSFSAGDQPQHF
. TRBJ1-3 TRBV11-2 TRBD1 TGTGCCAGCAGCTCCCTTGGGACAGGGGCTGGAAACACCATATATTTT CASSSLGTGAGNTIYF
. TRBJ2-7 TRBV11-3 TRBD2 TGTGCCAGCAGCTTTGTGGGACTAGATGATCATAACGAGCAGTACTTC CASSFVGLDDHNEQYF
. TRBJ2-1 TRBV7-8 . TGTGCCAGCAGCTTGGGGCGGGGGCGTCCCTACAATGAGCAGTTCTTC CASSLGRGRPYNEQFF
few TRBJ1-3 TRBV4-3 . TGCGCCAGCAGCCAAGATTTTGCACTTTCTGGAAACACCATATATTTT CASSQDFALSGNTIYF
. TRBJ2-7 TRBV2 . TGTGCCAGCGTTCTGGGCGATAGCGAGCAGTACTTC CASVLGDSEQYF
few TRBJ1-3 TRBV11-3 TRBD1 TGTGCCAGCAGCCCAGGACAGGGGCCTGGAAACACCATATATTTT CASSPGQGPGNTIYF
. TRBJ1-1 TRBV7-8 TRBD1 TGTGCCAGCAGCCCGCCGGGACAGGGCGGAAACACTGAAGCTTTCTTT CASSPPGQGGNTEAFF
once TRBJ1-1 TRBV6-5 TRBD1 TGTGCCAGCAGGGGACAGGGCATGAACACTGAAGCTTTCTTT CASRGQGMNTEAFF
. TRBJ2-5 TRBV14 . TGTGCCAGCAGCCTGCGGACCGAGGGAGAGACCCAGTACTTC CASSLRTEGETQYF
. TRBJ2-1 TRBV6-2/TRBV6-3 . TGTGCCAGCAGTTTAGGGGGGGCCAATGAGCAGTTCTTC CASSLGGANEQFF
. TRBJ1-6 TRBV19 TRBD1 TGTGCCAGTGGACAGGGTCACGGTTCACCCCTCCACTTT CASGQGHGSPLHF
few TRBJ2-7 TRBV7-9 TRBD2 TGTGCCAGCTTAACGGCGGGGGGCGACGAGCAGTACTTC CASLTAGGDEQYF
. TRBJ1-1 TRBV29-1 . TGCAGCGCTATTCCGATCCGGGGTGAAGCTTTCTTT CSAIPIRGEAFF
once TRBJ2-7 TRBV7-9 . TGTGCCAGCAGCGTAATCTACGAGCAGTACTTC CASSVIYEQYF
few TRBJ1-1 TRBV2 TRBD1 TGTGCCAGCAGCGAGGGACAGGGGAACACTGAAGCTTTCTTT CASSEGQGNTEAFF
. TRBJ1-1 TRBV6-2/TRBV6-3 . TGTGCCAGCACCCCGGCAGGGCCTCTGGGCGGAGCTTTCTTT CASTPAGPLGGAFF
once TRBJ1-3 TRBV19 . TGTGCCAGTAGTGAACAGGGCGACACCATATATTTT CASSEQGDTIYF
. TRBJ2-2 TRBV10-1 TRBD1 TGCGCCAGCAGGACAGGGAGCACCGGGGAGCTGTTTTTT CASRTGSTGELFF
. TRBJ2-2 TRBV7-2 . TGTGCCAGCTTCACCCCGGGACTTTTGAACACCGGGGAGCTGTTTTTT CASFTPGLLNTGELFF
. TRBJ1-2 TRBV30 . TGTGCCTGGAGTCCCGGGTTCTATGGCTACACCTTC CAWSPGFYGYTF
. TRBJ1-1 TRBV7-2 . TGTGCCAGCAGCTTAGAGTCGTGGGCTCCCTCTAACACTGAAGCTTTCTTT CASSLESWAPSNTEAFF
few TRBJ1-3 TRBV6-6 TRBD1 TGTGCCATCGGGGGACAGGGCACTGGAAACACCATATATTTT CAIGGQGTGNTIYF
. TRBJ2-2 TRBV7-7 TRBD2 TGTGCTAGCAGCTCCCGAGCCTCGACTAGCGGGGGAACCGGGGAGCTGTTTTTT CASSSRASTSGGTGELFF
few TRBJ2-2 TRBV5-8 TRBD1 TGTGCCAGCAGCACCGACCAGGGCAGGGGGCGCACCGGGGAGCTGTTTTTT CASSTDQGRGRTGELFF
. TRBJ1-2 TRBV7-2 . TGTGCCAGCAGCTTAGTCGGAGCAACGACGGCTAACTATGGCTACACCTTC CASSLVGATTANYGYTF
. TRBJ1-2 TRBV7-2 TRBD1 TGTGCCAGCAGCTTCAGGGGGCGCGGTGGCTACACCTTC CASSFRGRGGYTF
. TRBJ2-5 TRBV4-3 TRBD1 TGCGCCAGCAGCCCCGGACAGGGGGTTGAGACCCAGTACTTC CASSPGQGVETQYF
. TRBJ1-2 TRBV27 . TGTGCCAGCAGTTTTGCAGGGATTGGTGGCTACACCTTC CASSFAGIGGYTF
. TRBJ1-5 TRBV7-2 . TGTGCCAGCAGGGCTACAGGTAGGGGTCAGCCCCAGCATTTT CASRATGRGQPQHF
. TRBJ1-3 TRBV10-3 . TGTGCCATCAGTGAGTGGGGCAGCTCTGGAAACACCATATATTTT CAISEWGSSGNTIYF
. TRBJ1-5 TRBV27 TRBD1 TGTGCCAGCAGTTCCCCGACAGGGCAGGAGCCCCAGCATTTT CASSSPTGQEPQHF
once TRBJ2-6 TRBV27 . TGTGCCAGCATCTCCTCTGGGGCCAACGTCCTGACTTTC CASISSGANVLTF
once TRBJ2-1 TRBV28 TRBD2 TGTGCCAGCAGTCCGCGGGGGATGCTTGTGTATGAGCAGTTCTTC CASSPRGMLVYEQFF
. TRBJ2-2 TRBV6-6 . TGTGCCAGCAGCAGGGACTCGGCGAACACCGGGGAGCTGTTTTTT CASSRDSANTGELFF